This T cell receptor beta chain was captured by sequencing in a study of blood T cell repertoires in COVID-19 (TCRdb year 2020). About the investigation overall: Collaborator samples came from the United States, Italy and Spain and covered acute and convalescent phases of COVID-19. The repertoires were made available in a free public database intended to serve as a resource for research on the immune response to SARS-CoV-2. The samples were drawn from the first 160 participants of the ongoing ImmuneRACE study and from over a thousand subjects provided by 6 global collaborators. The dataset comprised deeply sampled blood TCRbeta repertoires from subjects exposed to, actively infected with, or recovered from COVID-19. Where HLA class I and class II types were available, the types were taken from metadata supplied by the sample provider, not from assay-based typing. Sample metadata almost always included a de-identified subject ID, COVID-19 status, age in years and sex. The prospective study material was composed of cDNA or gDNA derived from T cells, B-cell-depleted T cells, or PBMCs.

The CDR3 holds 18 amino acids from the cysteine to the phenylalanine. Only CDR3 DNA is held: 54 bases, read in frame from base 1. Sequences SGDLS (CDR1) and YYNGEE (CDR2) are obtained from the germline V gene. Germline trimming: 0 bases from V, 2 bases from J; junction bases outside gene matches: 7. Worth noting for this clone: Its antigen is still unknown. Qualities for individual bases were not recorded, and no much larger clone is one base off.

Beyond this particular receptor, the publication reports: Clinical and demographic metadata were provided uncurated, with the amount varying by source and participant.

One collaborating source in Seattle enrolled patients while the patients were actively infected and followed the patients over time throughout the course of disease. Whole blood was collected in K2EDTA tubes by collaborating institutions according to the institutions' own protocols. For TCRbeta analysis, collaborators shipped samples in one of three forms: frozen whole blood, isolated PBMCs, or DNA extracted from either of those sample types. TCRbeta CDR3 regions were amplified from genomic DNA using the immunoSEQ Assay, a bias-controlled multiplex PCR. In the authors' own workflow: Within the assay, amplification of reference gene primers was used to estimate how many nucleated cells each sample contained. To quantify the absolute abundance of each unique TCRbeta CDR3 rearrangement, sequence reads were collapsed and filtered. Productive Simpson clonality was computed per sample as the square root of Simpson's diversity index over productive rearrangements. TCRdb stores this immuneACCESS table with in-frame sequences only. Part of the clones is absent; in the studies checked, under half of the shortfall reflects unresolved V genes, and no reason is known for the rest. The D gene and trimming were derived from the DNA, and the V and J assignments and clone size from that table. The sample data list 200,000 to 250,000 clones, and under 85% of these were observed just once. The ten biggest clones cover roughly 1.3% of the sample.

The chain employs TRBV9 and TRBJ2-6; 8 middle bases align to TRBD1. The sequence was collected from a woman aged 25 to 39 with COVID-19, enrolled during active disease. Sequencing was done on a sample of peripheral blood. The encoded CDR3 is CASSVDGTGAPGANVLTF. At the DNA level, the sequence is TGTGCCAGCAGCGTAGACGGGACAGGTGCTCCTGGGGCCAACGTCCTGACTTTC.